The 31 T cell receptor beta chains below all came from one sample that was sequenced in a study of regulatory T cells in long-lasting Graves disease. Construction of TCR beta libraries relied on iRepertoire HTBI primers and on Arm-PCR targeting CDR3 regions. One entry per CDR3 protein results from TCRdb running MiXCR on the multiplex PCR reads. The sample gives about 470,000 distinct CDR3 sequences, approximately 15% of which show up once; approximately 15% is in the top ten. The time point: newly diagnosed GD, antithyroid drugs for less than 3 months. The TCR library used RNA extracted from PBMCs. The same sample was also studied in work on T cells in Graves' hyperthyroidism and ophthalmopathy.

The sequenced sample was peripheral blood mononuclear cells (PBMCs), obtained at new diagnosis, from a patient treated with antithyroid drugs. The receptors were sampled from a woman in her twenties or thirties with Graves disease.

This clonotype was seen at least ten times. The V and J genes are TRBV29-1 and TRBJ1-4; 7 bases line up with TRBD1. Germline V gene lookup returns CDR1 SQVTM and CDR2 ANQGSEA. The ends lost 3 bases at V and 7 bases at J; junction bases unmatched: 8. This CDR3 has 14 residues. CDR3 bases: TGCAGCGTTGAGGAGACAGGGCGAATTGAAAAACTGTTTTTT. Its translation: CSVEETGRIEKLFF.

This clonotype was recorded at least ten times. J is TRBJ2-1 and V is TRBV28, with a weak D call TRBD2 (6 bases). This CDR3 has 15 amino acids. Per germline, CDR1 MDHEN and CDR2 SYDVKM. Trimming shortened V by 5 bases and J by 3 bases, and 14 bases separated the two germline ends. This CDR3 reads CASSLLAERYNEQFF. The CDR3 nucleotides are TGTGCCAGCAGTCTATTAGCGGAGCGCTACAATGAGCAGTTCTTC.

This clonotype showed up many times. The CDR3 DNA is TGTGCCAGCAGCTCCAGCCCCATGACTAGCGGGAGTTACAATGAGCAGTTCTTC. Its translation: CASSSSPMTSGSYNEQFF. The V and J genes are TRBV11-3 and TRBJ2-1, with 12 bases fitting TRBD2. CDR3 length equals 18 residues. CDR1 SGHNT and CDR2 YENEEA come from the germline V gene. J gave up 4 bases and V 4 bases, and 11 bases lay outside the gene matches.

This rearrangement joins TRBV7-9 to TRBJ2-7; 9 nucleotides agree with TRBD2. V lost 1 base and J lost 7; bases outside the gene matches: 20. This CDR3 comprises 19 residues. Per germline, CDR1 SEHNR and CDR2 FQNEAQ (reference sequence). This chain's CDR3 is CASSLVSGSAGDSPGEQYF. In DNA form, the CDR3 reads TGTGCCAGCAGCTTAGTTAGCGGGAGTGCCGGGGACAGCCCGGGAGAGCAGTACTTC.

Ten or more counts support this clonotype. The chain combines TRBV7-3 with TRBJ2-1; 14 positions agree with TRBD2. Germline-derived CDR1 and CDR2 are SGHTA and FQGTGA. This CDR3 is 20 amino acids long. J was trimmed by 1 base and V by 5 bases; bases with no gene match: 13. CDR3 residues: CASSLGPTSGRAESYNEQFF. CDR3 DNA sequence: TGTGCCAGCAGCCTCGGGCCGACTAGCGGGAGGGCCGAGTCCTACAATGAGCAGTTCTTC.

This chain connects TRBV19 to TRBJ2-2, with a possible D match to TRBD2 (6 bases). The CDR3 spans 16 residues. Looked up from germline, CDR1 is LNHDA and CDR2 is SQIVND (reference sequence). V lost 7 bases, J lost 6 bases, and 21 bases lay in between. CDR3 coding DNA: TGTGCCAGTACCATGGGTGAGGGAGGCTCCTCCGGGGAGCTGTTTTTT. It yields the protein CASTMGEGGSSGELFF.

This clonotype was seen repeatedly, ten times or more. The V and J genes are TRBV24-1 and TRBJ2-1, with TRBD1 as a possible D gene (5 bases). Trimming cost V 0 bases and J 6 bases, with 14 bases left between them. Germline CDR1 and CDR2: KGHDR and SFDVKD. The CDR3 loop spans 16 amino acids. In nucleotides, the CDR3 is TGTGCCACCAGTGATTTGGGGGCCCCAGGACCCAATGAGCAGTTCTTC. Residues: CATSDLGAPGPNEQFF.

The chain is built from TRBV12-3 or TRBV12-4 and TRBJ2-7, with D uncertain. With 3 bases removed from V and 4 bases from J, the gap between germline ends came to 7 bases. The CDR3 runs 12 residues. The CDR3 spells CASSLEKYEQYF. The CDR3 DNA is TGTGCCAGCAGTTTGGAGAAATACGAGCAGTACTTC.

This clonotype was seen many times. The chain carries TRBV3-1 and TRBJ2-7; tentatively, D is TRBD1 (5 bases). Trimming took off 0 bases at V and 2 bases at J, with 11 bases between the two ends. The CDR3 runs to 15 residues. Germline-derived CDR1 and CDR2 are LGHDT and YNNKEL (reference sequence). Written as DNA, the CDR3 is TGTGCCAGCAGCCAAGAAGGGGTTCGGGCCTACGAGCAGTACTTC. Amino acids: CASSQEGVRAYEQYF.

This clonotype was detected ten times or more. The genes are TRBV2 and TRBJ1-5; D uncertain. CDR1 is SNHLY and CDR2 is FYNNEI in the germline V gene. This CDR3 spans 13 amino acids. V dropped 6 bases and J dropped 6 bases, with 12 bases sitting between them. CDR3 loop: CASSGRERQPQHF. The CDR3 DNA reads as TGTGCCAGCAGCGGACGGGAACGTCAGCCCCAGCATTTT.

This rearrangement joins TRBV9 to TRBJ2-3; D is possibly TRBD1 or TRBD2 (5 bases each). CDR1 is SGDLS and CDR2 is YYNGEE in the germline V gene. The CDR3 runs 15 residues. V shed 3 bases and J shed 6 bases, with 17 bases lying between them. This CDR3 is CASSEQGPGGDTQYF. The CDR3 DNA sequence: TGTGCCAGCAGCGAGCAGGGACCGGGTGGGGATACGCAGTATTTT.

This clonotype was found many times. This chain uses TRBV29-1 with TRBJ2-5, with D unclear. Trimming took 5 bases from V and 2 from J, leaving 12 bases between them. CDR1 is SQVTM and CDR2 is ANQGSEA in the germline V gene. The CDR3 has 13 amino acids. CDR3 in amino acids: CSVRAGGQETQYF. The CDR3 nucleotides are TGCAGCGTTCGGGCCGGCGGTCAAGAGACCCAGTACTTC.

This chain uses TRBV18 with TRBJ1-1; D is unclear. Germline assignment: CDR1 KGHSH and CDR2 LQKENI. Between the trimmed V and J ends, which lost 2 bases and 7 bases, there was a span of 20 bases. This CDR3 has 16 residues. The CDR3 DNA sequence: TGTGCCAGCTCACCATATGACATCACACCCCAGGTTGAAGCTTTCTTT. This translates into CASSPYDITPQVEAFF.

The chain is built from TRBV5-1 and TRBJ1-4; a possible D gene is TRBD1 (5 bases). The CDR3 is made up of 16 amino acids. Trimming pared 4 bases from V and 3 bases from J, leaving 16 bases between. CDR1 and CDR2 (germline): SGHRS, YFSETQ. CDR3: CASSGGIRFPNEKLFF. CDR3 nucleotide sequence: TGCGCCAGCAGCGGGGGGATCAGGTTTCCTAATGAAAAACTGTTTTTT.

This clonotype has a count of ten or more. The chain carries TRBV12-3 or TRBV12-4 and TRBJ2-7; tentatively, D is TRBD1 or TRBD2 (5 bases each). The CDR3 length is 14 residues. Trimming removed 6 bases from V and 3 bases from J, with 15 bases in between. The CDR3, as DNA: TGTGCCAGCAGCCCAGAGGGACGGAGCTACGAGCAGTACTTC. As protein: CASSPEGRSYEQYF.

This clonotype was observed a few times. Being one base from a much bigger clone, this may be a read error. The CDR3 region is CSARTGTGNEQYF. CDR3 coding DNA: TGCAGTGCTAGGACCGGGACAGGGAACGAGCAGTACTTC. V is TRBV20-1 and J is TRBJ2-7, with 9 bases matching TRBD1. V dropped 3 bases and J dropped 5; count of bases not matched to a gene: 5. The CDR3 runs to 13 residues. Per the germline V gene, CDR1 is DFQATT and CDR2 is SNEGSKA (reference sequence).

This clonotype was detected a few times. The CDR3 is CASSLRTGEGNTEAFF. DNA of the CDR3: TGCGCCAGCAGCCTTCGGACAGGGGAAGGGAACACTGAAGCTTTCTTT. The chain carries TRBV4-1 and TRBJ1-1; 9 bases are shared with TRBD1. The V and J ends lost 4 bases and 1 base, in that order; junction bases with no gene match: 7. CDR3 size: 16 residues. Germline assignment: CDR1 MGHRA and CDR2 YSYEKL.

There are many counts of this clonotype. A junction end diverges from the germline sequence, so it may reflect a read error. The rearrangement joins TRBV4-1 to TRBJ2-3, with D uncertain. The germline V gene has CDR1 MGHRA and CDR2 YSYEKL. This CDR3 has 12 amino acids. The chain's CDR3 is CASSQDTDTQYF. The CDR3 coding sequence is TGTGCCAGCAGCCAAGACACAGATACGCAGTATTTT.

The J gene is TRBJ1-4, the V gene TRBV7-3, with a possible D match to TRBD1 (6 bases). CDR1 and CDR2 (germline): SGHTA, FQGTGA. The CDR3 is 15 amino acids. Trimming took 1 base from V and 7 from J, leaving 13 bases between them. CDR3: CASSLRGAPGEKLFF. The CDR3 bases are TGTGCCAGCAGCTTAAGGGGGGCACCGGGTGAAAAACTGTTTTTT.

This clonotype was detected many times. The V gene is TRBV5-5, the J gene TRBJ2-3; TRBD2 agrees at 11 bases. The CDR3 has 14 amino acids. The junction had 4 bases not matched to a gene; V was cut back by 0 bases and J by 10 bases. Germline V CDR1 and CDR2: SGHKS, YYEKEE (reference sequence). The CDR3: CASSLGLSGRAQYF. The CDR3 DNA is TGTGCCAGCAGCTTGGGTCTTAGCGGGAGGGCGCAGTATTTT.

The chain joins TRBV18 to TRBJ2-3; D unclear. The CDR3 is made up of 20 amino acids. The germline V gene has CDR1 KGHSH and CDR2 LQKENI. Trimming removed 1 base at V and 0 bases at J, with 23 bases between. CDR3 sequence: CASSPRALPGRQPSTDTQYF. CDR3 in DNA: TGTGCCAGCTCACCACGGGCTTTACCCGGTCGGCAGCCAAGCACAGATACGCAGTATTTT. The whole variable domain, filled in from reference TRBV18 and TRBJ2-3, reads NAGVMQNPRHLVRRRGQEARLRCSPMKGHSHVYWYRQLPEEGLKFMVYLQKENIIDESGMPKERFSAEFPKEGPSILRIQQVVRGDSAAYFCASSPRALPGRQPSTDTQYFGPGTRLTVL.

This clonotype came up once. Just one base apart from a much larger clone, this may be a read error. V and J are TRBV5-1 and TRBJ2-1, with 9 bases aligning to TRBD1. From germline, CDR1 is SGHRS and CDR2 YFSETQ. Unmatched junction bases numbered 2, after V lost 0 bases and J lost 4 bases. The length of the CDR3 is 15 residues. As DNA, the CDR3 is TGCGCCAGCAGCTTGGGGGACAGGGATTACAATGAGCAGTTCTTC. The encoded protein is CASSLGDRDYNEQFF.

This clonotype occurred many times. The chain joins TRBV10-3 to TRBJ1-2, with 9 bases matching TRBD1. The CDR3 totals 15 residues. V lost 3 bases and J lost 7; bases outside the gene matches: 9. Germline lookup yields CDR1 ENHRY and CDR2 SYGVKD. Here the CDR3 reads CAISEYRDRASGYTF. The CDR3 region has the DNA TGTGCCATCAGTGAATACCGGGACAGGGCCTCTGGCTACACCTTC.

This clonotype was counted a few times. V gene TRBV20-1 combines with J gene TRBJ1-1; 7 nucleotides align to TRBD1. Germline lookup yields CDR1 DFQATT and CDR2 SNEGSKA (reference sequence). Losses at the gene ends were 8 bases for V and 3 bases for J; bases not matched to a gene: 12. The CDR3 loop spans 14 amino acids. CDR3 sequence: CSRHTRGGYTEAFF. Written as DNA, the CDR3 is TGCAGTCGACACACCAGGGGGGGATACACTGAAGCTTTCTTT.

This clonotype was found a few times. V usage is TRBV2 and J usage is TRBJ2-3; 12 bases are a match to TRBD2. Germline CDR1 is SNHLY and CDR2 is FYNNEI. V shed 9 bases, J shed 0 bases, and the junction held 4 bases outside the gene matches. This CDR3 is built from 15 residues. CDR3 protein: CAREGLAGSTDTQYF. CDR3 DNA: TGTGCCAGGGAAGGACTAGCGGGGAGCACAGATACGCAGTATTTT.

This clonotype has a count of ten or more. The chain links TRBV6-1 to TRBJ1-5, with TRBD1 as a possible D gene (5 bases). Germline V CDR1 and CDR2: MNHNS, SASEGT. This CDR3 is built from 13 residues. Trimming pared 7 bases from V and 6 bases from J, leaving 13 bases between. The CDR3 coding sequence is TGTGCCAGCATGGGGGGAGAAGGTCAGCCCCAGCATTTT. This sequence encodes CASMGGEGQPQHF.

This clonotype was picked up many times. The CDR3 region is CASTSTDSTDTQYF. As DNA, the CDR3 is TGTGCCAGCACCTCGACAGATAGCACAGATACGCAGTATTTT. This sequence joins TRBV7-9 and TRBJ2-3; perhaps TRBD1 as D (5 bases). This CDR3 is built from 14 residues. Trimming removed 7 bases from V and 0 bases from J, with 11 bases in between. Germline V lookup: CDR1 SEHNR, CDR2 FQNEAQ (reference sequence).

This clonotype was counted ten times or more. The CDR3 here is CATSEGSSSYNEQFF. For the CDR3, the DNA is TGTGCCACCAGTGAAGGGTCTTCCTCCTACAATGAGCAGTTCTTC. V and J are TRBV24-1 and TRBJ2-1; D unclear. The CDR3 extends over 15 amino acids. The germline V and J ends were trimmed by 4 bases and 0 bases, with 9 bases remaining between them. Germline values: CDR1 KGHDR, CDR2 SFDVKD.

The chain has TRBV14 and TRBJ1-3; no reliable D call. The germline CDR1 and CDR2 sequences are SGHDN and FVKESK. The germline V and J ends were trimmed by 0 bases and 0 bases, with 9 bases remaining between them. There are 16 residues in the CDR3. The CDR3 coding sequence is TGTGCCAGCAGCCAAGACAGTCGATTCTCTGGAAACACCATATATTTT. Its translation: CASSQDSRFSGNTIYF.

This chain links TRBV5-1 with TRBJ2-4; D gene ambiguous. Germline V gene sequence: CDR1 SGHRS, CDR2 YFSETQ. This CDR3 region has 13 residues. With 2 bases removed from V and 4 bases from J, the gap between germline ends came to 7 bases. In nucleotides, the CDR3 is TGCGCCAGCAGCTTCGGCAGTAAAAACATTCAGTACTTC. Translation gives CASSFGSKNIQYF.

This clonotype was seen a few times. The V and J genes are TRBV9 and TRBJ2-7, with 9 positions matching TRBD1. Germline CDR1 is SGDLS and CDR2 is YYNGEE. The CDR3 sequence is 15 residues long. V dropped 4 bases and J dropped 6; count of bases not matched to a gene: 11. The CDR3 DNA sequence: TGTGCCAGCAGCCCAATCCGGGACAGGGCCTCCGAGCAGTACTTC. Protein sequence: CASSPIRDRASEQYF.